This T cell receptor (beta chain) was captured in a study of regulatory T cells in long-lasting Graves disease. Germline lookup yields CDR1 KGHDR and CDR2 SFDVKD. CDR3 length equals 15 residues. V trimming: 10 bases; J trimming: 4 bases; junction bases outside the gene matches: 10. A few counts support this clonotype. Its target is not known. Both iRepertoire HTBI primers and Arm-PCR of CDR3 regions were used to build the TCR beta libraries. A single record per CDR3 protein comes from TCRdb applying MiXCR to the multiplex PCR reads. Here the sample spans roughly 320,000 distinct CDR3 sequences, 16% being singletons. Study-wide findings and caveats: Graves' patients with persistent disease showed TCR diversity lower than patients newly diagnosed.

Time point in this sample: newly diagnosed GD, antithyroid drugs for less than 3 months. After RNA was extracted from PBMCs, the TCR library was made from it. American Thyroid Association guidelines served as the basis for diagnosing Graves' disease. About 10 milliliters of peripheral blood were taken and placed in EDTA tubes. These data also formed part of another study, on T cells in Graves' hyperthyroidism and ophthalmopathy. That study reports: The TCR CDR3 first-round RT-PCR relied on the HTBI primer set.

This clonotype was obtained from a man aged 35-49 years with Graves disease. The V and J genes are TRBV24-1 and TRBJ2-3; 10 bases align to TRBD1. Sample: peripheral blood mononuclear cells (PBMCs), taken at new diagnosis, from a patient treated with antithyroid drugs. CDR3 sequence reads: CATRGLGQGPDTQYF. In DNA form, the CDR3 reads TGTGCCACAAGGGGCCTGGGACAGGGGCCAGATACGCAGTATTTT.